This T cell receptor (beta chain) was profiled in a study of cytomegalovirus exposure and HLA in healthy donors. In the study overall: The approximately 120 validation repertoires were produced on the same platform as the 670 or so repertoires of the first cohort. This was reported in a later analysis. Regarding the study as a whole: A few of the chains that were CMV-associated were confirmed in vitro to be specific for CMV antigens. Some public TCRs appeared in many individuals, while most sequences were rare. Listed as cytomegalovirus-associated were 170 or so TCR beta chains.

The method was immunoSEQ multiplex PCR; TCRdb's version includes in-frame clones alone and lacks a portion of them. The data hold hundreds of thousands of clones, with about 92% observed a single time. Trimming cost V 5 bases and J 7 bases; bases outside gene matches: 5. The CDR3 totals 15 residues. Per the germline V gene, CDR1 is SGHNT and CDR2 is YENEEA. To note about this clone: Its target is unknown.

The V and J genes are TRBV11-3 and TRBJ2-1, with 13 bases lining up with TRBD2. This clonotype was sampled from a woman younger than 45 in good health and CMV-seronegative. The sequenced sample consisted of PBMCs. CDR3 coding DNA: TGTGCCAGCAGCCTCCGGACTAGCGGGGGTAATGAGCAGTTCTTC. Protein sequence: CASSLRTSGGNEQFF.